The clone carrying this T cell receptor (beta chain) showed up just once. Its specificity is not known. Germline CDR1 and CDR2: DFQATT and SNEGSKA (reference sequence). Trimming removed 1 base from V and 7 bases from J, with 8 bases in between. CDR3 length: 11 residues. TCRB transcripts that were expressed got sequenced, as all of the isolated RNA had been reverse transcribed. Repertoires were generated with immunoSEQ multiplex PCR, while TCRdb's copy carries only in-frame clones and drops some. The sample carries more than 60,000 clones, approximately 62% recorded once. The data belong to a study of beta chain features in type 1 diabetes. Study-wide results and limits: When VDJ junctions were examined, type 1 diabetes patients showed fewer insertions and more deletions.

Sequenced sample: Tregs from blood. The TCR originated in a woman aged 18-29 years in good health. The chain recombines TRBV20-1 with TRBJ2-7; unclear D gene. The CDR3 region is CSARASGEQYF. CDR3 bases: TGCAGTGCTAGAGCTAGTGGAGAGCAGTACTTC.